The entry that follows covers one T cell receptor (beta chain) sequence. Its antigen is undetermined. This sample was taken from a study of T cells after yellow fever vaccination. Study-level results: Abundant clonotypes from the bulk population could contaminate FACS-sorted repertoires.

From germline, CDR1 is DFQATT and CDR2 SNEGSKA (reference sequence). The CDR3 is made up of 11 amino acids. The authors made TCR cDNA by 5'RACE template switching, adding a universal primer site and UMIs. TCRdb re-derived calls from the 5' RACE reads in MiXCR, one entry per CDR3 protein. The data show 200,000 to 300,000 distinct CDR3 sequences, about an eighth seen once. Here the sequenced sample was CD4+ T cells sorted from PBMCs, taken 45 days after the yellow fever booster vaccination. This receptor was obtained from a man aged 30 to 45 who received the YFV17D yellow fever vaccine. The rearrangement links TRBV20-1 to TRBJ2-1; D not resolved. In DNA, the CDR3 is TGCGTGGGTACTGGCGGCAATGAGCAGTTCTTC. This gives the protein CVGTGGNEQFF.